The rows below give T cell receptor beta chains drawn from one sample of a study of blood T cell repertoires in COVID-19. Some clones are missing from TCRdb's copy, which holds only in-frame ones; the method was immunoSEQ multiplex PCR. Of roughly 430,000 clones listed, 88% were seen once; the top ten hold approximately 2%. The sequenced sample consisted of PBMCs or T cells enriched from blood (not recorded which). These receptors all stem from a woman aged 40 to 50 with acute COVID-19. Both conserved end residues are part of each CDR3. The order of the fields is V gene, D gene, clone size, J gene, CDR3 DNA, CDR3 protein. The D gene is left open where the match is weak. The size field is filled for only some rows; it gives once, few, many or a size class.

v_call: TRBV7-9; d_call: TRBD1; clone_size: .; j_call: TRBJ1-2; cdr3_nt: TGTGCCAGCAGCCCGGGACAGGGGAGGAACTATGGCTACACCTTC; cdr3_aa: CASSPGQGRNYGYTF
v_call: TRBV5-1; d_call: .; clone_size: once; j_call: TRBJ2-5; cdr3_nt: TGCGCCAGCAGCCCGACTCCATTAGACCGTCAAGAGACCCAGTACTTC; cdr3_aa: CASSPTPLDRQETQYF
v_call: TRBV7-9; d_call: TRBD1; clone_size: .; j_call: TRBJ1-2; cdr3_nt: TGTGCCAGCAATACGGACAGGGTGGATGGCTACACCTTC; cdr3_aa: CASNTDRVDGYTF
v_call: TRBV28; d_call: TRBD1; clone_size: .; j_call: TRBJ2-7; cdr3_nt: TGTGCCAGCAGTTCCTCCGGGACAGGCCAGATGGAGCAGTACTTC; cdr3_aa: CASSSSGTGQMEQYF
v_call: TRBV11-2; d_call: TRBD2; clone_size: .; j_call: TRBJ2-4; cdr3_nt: TGTGCCAGCAGCCCAGGTGGTAGCGGGGGGGTGGACATTCAGTACTTC; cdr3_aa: CASSPGGSGGVDIQYF
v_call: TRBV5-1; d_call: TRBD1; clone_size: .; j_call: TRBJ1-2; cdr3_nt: TGCGCCAGCAGCTTGGTTCCGACAGGGGGCTATGGCTACACCTTC; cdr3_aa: CASSLVPTGGYGYTF
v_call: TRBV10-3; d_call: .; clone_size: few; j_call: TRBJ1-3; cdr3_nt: TGTGCCATCAGTGAGACTGACTCTGGAAACACCATATATTTT; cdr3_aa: CAISETDSGNTIYF
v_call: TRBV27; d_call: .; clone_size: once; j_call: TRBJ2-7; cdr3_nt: TGTGCCAGCAGTTTTACAAGCTCCTACGAGCAGTACTTC; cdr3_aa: CASSFTSSYEQYF
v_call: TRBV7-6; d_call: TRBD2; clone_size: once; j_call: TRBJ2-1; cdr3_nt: TGTGCCAGCAGCCCCCTGGCGCGGGGGATCGGGAATGAGCAGTTCTTC; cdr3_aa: CASSPLARGIGNEQFF
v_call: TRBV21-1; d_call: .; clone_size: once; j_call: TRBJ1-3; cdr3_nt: TGTGCCAGCAGCAAAGGGGGAGGGAAAGCCGGAAACACCATATATTTT; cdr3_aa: CASSKGGGKAGNTIYF
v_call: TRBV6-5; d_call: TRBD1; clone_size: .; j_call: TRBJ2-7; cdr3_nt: TGTGCCAGCAGACGGGACAGGGCTGGCGAGCAGTACTTC; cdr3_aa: CASRRDRAGEQYF
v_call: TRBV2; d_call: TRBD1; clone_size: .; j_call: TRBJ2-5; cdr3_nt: TGTGCCAGCAGTGCCATTAGGACAGGGTGGGAGACCCAGTACTTC; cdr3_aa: CASSAIRTGWETQYF
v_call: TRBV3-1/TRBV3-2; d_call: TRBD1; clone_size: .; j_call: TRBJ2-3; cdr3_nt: TGTGCCAGCAGCCAACATCCGGGACAGGGGGAGGAAGATACGCAGTATTTT; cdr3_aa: CASSQHPGQGEEDTQYF
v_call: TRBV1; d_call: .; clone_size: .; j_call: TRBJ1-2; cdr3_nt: TGCACCAGCAGCCAGAGGAGCCGAAGCTATGGCTACACCTTC; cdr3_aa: CTSSQRSRSYGYTF
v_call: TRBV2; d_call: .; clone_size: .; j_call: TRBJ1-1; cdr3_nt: TGTGCCAGCAGCCTCCGGGGGGTAATGAACACTGAAGCTTTCTTT; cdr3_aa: CASSLRGVMNTEAFF
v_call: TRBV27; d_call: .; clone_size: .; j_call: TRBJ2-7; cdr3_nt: TGTGCCAGCAGTTCCACCCCACTACAGGGCTACGAGCAGTACTTC; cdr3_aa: CASSSTPLQGYEQYF
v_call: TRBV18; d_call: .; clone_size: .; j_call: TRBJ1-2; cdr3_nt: TGTGCCAGCGAAACCGGGGGGTCACGGCTAACGGGTGGCTACACCTTC; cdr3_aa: CASETGGSRLTGGYTF
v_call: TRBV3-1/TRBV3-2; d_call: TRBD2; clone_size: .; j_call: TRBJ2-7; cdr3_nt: TGTGCCAGCAGTCGGGCTAGCGGGGGGGCCGCCGAGCAGTACTTC; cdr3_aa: CASSRASGGAAEQYF
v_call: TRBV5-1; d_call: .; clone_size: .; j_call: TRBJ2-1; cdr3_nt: TGCGCCAGCAGCTTGGTTCCGGGGGTCATTTACAATGAGCAGTTCTTC; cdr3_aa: CASSLVPGVIYNEQFF
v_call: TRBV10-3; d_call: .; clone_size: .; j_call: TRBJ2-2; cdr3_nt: TGTGCCACCCGTCCGAAGGGGGTCGGCGACACCGGGGAGCTGTTTTTT; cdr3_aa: CATRPKGVGDTGELFF
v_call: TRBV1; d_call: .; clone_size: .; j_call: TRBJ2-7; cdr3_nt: TGCACCAGCAGCCTCGGGAGCTACGAGCAGTACTTC; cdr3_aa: CTSSLGSYEQYF
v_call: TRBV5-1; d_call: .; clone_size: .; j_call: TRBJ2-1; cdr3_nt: TGCGCCAGCAGCTTGCGTGAGAGCTCCTACAATGAGCAGTTCTTC; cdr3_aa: CASSLRESSYNEQFF
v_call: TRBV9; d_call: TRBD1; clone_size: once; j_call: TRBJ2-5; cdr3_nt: TGTGCCAGCAACCCAGGGGGACAGCAAGAGACCCAGTACTTC; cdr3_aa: CASNPGGQQETQYF
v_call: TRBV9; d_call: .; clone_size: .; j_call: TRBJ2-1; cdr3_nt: TGTGCCAGCAGCGTCGGTACTAGCCGCTACAATGAGCAGTTCTTC; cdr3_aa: CASSVGTSRYNEQFF
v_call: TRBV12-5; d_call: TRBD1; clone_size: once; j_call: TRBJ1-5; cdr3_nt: TGTGCTAGTGGTTTGTACCTCCGACAGGGGGATCAGCCCCAGCATTTT; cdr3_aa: CASGLYLRQGDQPQHF
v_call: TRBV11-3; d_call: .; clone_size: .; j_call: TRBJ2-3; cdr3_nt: TGTGCCAGCAGCTTCCGGGCGGGCCCCACATATACGCAGTATTTT; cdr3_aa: CASSFRAGPTYTQYF
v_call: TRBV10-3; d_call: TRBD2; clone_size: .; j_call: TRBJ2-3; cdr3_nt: TGTGCCATCAGTAAGGGACTAGCGGGGGGTAACACAGATACGCAGTATTTT; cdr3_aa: CAISKGLAGGNTDTQYF
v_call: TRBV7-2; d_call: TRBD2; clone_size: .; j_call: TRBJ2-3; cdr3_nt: TGTGCCAGCAGCTTGGGAGCGGGGGGCCCAATTAGCACAGATACGCAGTATTTT; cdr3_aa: CASSLGAGGPISTDTQYF
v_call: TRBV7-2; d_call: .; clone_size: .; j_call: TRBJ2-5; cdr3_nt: TGTGCCAGCAGCGCCGTACCGGGGGGCCCGGGAGAGACCCAGTACTTC; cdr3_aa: CASSAVPGGPGETQYF
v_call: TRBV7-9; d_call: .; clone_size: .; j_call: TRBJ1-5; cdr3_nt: TGTGCCAGCAGCTTAAGTTTCTGGGAGGGAAATCAGCCCCAGCATTTT; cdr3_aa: CASSLSFWEGNQPQHF
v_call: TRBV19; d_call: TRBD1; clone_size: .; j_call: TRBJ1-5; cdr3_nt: TGTGCCAGTAGTATTAGACAGGGGTTTCATCAGCCCCAGCATTTT; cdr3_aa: CASSIRQGFHQPQHF